This T cell receptor (beta chain) comes out of a study of technical replicates of blood from four donors. Clones were read by immunoSEQ multiplex PCR, and TCRdb kept only the in-frame ones, dropping some. The sample has about 83,000 clones, around 90% seen once. The germline V gene has CDR1 SGHRS and CDR2 YFSETQ. There are 15 residues in the CDR3. Trimming at V came to 2 bases and at J to 6 bases, leaving 2 bases not matched to a gene. This clone was observed once. The sample consisted of T cells isolated from PBMCs. The J gene is TRBJ2-1, the V gene TRBV5-1, with 13 bases identical to TRBD2. The receptor comes from a human donor in good health. As DNA, the CDR3 is TGCGCCAGCAGCTTTGGGACTAGCGGGACCAATGAGCAGTTCTTC. Translating gives CASSFGTSGTNEQFF.